This record covers a single TCR beta chain. Its antigen is undetermined. The data belong to a study of T cell responses to AZD1222 COVID-19 vaccine. Study-wide points: Repertoires in all cases were sampled only once the peak T cell response had passed.

The CDR3 is 16 residues long. The V gene end was trimmed by 4 bases and the J gene end by 0 bases; junction bases not matched to a gene: 6. The germline V gene has CDR1 SGDLS and CDR2 YYNGEE. Sequencing was performed with immunoSEQ multiplex PCR; in TCRdb, only in-frame clones are kept and a portion is missing. The sample holds 120,000 or so clones; approximately 90% are singletons and the top ten take about 7%. The chain has TRBV9 and TRBJ1-2, with TRBD1 matching over 10 bases. The specimen comprised peripheral blood, sampled on day 0 of AZD1222 vaccination. This TCR was recovered from an adult in good health. CDR3 in amino acids: CASSSWDRGANYGYTF. The CDR3, as DNA: TGTGCCAGCAGCTCCTGGGACAGGGGAGCTAACTATGGCTACACCTTC.